Listed below are T cell receptor beta chains from one sample, sequenced in a study of breast tumors, draining lymph nodes, adjacent tissues. From the multiplex PCR reads, TCRdb called clonotypes with MiXCR, one entry per CDR3 protein. This table has around 230,000 distinct CDR3 sequences, less than 45% appearing once. Material for sequencing was axillary lymph node tissue. The source is a female donor with breast cancer. Some clones in this sample may be carry-over from other donors' samples. CDR3s include the opening cysteine and the closing phenylalanine or tryptophan. The D gene is left open where the match is weak. Expanded clones get a size class; other rows say once, few or many, or leave the size out.

TRBD1	many	TRBV7-8	TRBJ1-5	CASSFGQGADQPQHF	TGTGCCAGCAGCTTCGGACAGGGGGCCGATCAGCCCCAGCATTTT
.	.	TRBV5-5	TRBJ2-5	CASSWDFQETQYF	TGTGCCAGCAGCTGGGACTTTCAAGAGACCCAGTACTTC
TRBD1	.	TRBV11-3	TRBJ1-3	CASSPRTGGIGNTIYF	TGTGCCAGCAGCCCGAGGACAGGGGGCATTGGAAACACCATATATTTT
.	.	TRBV4-2	TRBJ1-5	CASSQDRSYEQGPQHF	TGTGCCAGCAGCCAAGATCGTTCCTACGAGCAGGGCCCCCAGCATTTT
.	many	TRBV11-1	TRBJ1-6	CASSSQGRNSPLHF	TGTGCCAGCAGCTCGCAGGGTCGGAATTCACCCCTCCACTTT
.	.	TRBV19	TRBJ1-1	CASRGSGGRSNTEAFF	TGTGCCAGTAGGGGTAGCGGGGGGAGGTCGAACACTGAAGCTTTCTTT
TRBD2	.	TRBV6-5	TRBJ2-7	CASSHVQGRAGGLEQYF	TGTGCCAGCAGTCATGTGCAGGGGAGAGCGGGAGGACTCGAGCAGTACTTC
.	.	TRBV5-4	TRBJ2-1	CASSHGPLNEQFF	TGTGCCAGCAGCCACGGACCCCTAAACGAGCAGTTCTTC
TRBD2	many	TRBV5-6	TRBJ2-5	CASSPGLAGIETQYF	TGTGCCAGCAGCCCGGGACTAGCGGGAATCGAGACCCAGTACTTC
TRBD1	many	TRBV20-1	TRBJ1-4	CGGGQNNEKLFF	TGCGGCGGGGGACAGAATAATGAAAAACTGTTTTTT
TRBD2	.	TRBV6-5	TRBJ2-3	CASSHRLAGGTDTQYF	TGTGCCAGCAGTCACCGCCTAGCGGGGGGCACAGATACGCAGTATTTT
TRBD2	many	TRBV4-2	TRBJ2-3	CASSQGEGKDTQYF	TGTGCCAGCAGCCAAGGGGAGGGCAAGGATACGCAGTATTTT
.	.	TRBV24-1	TRBJ2-7	CVASDRWVWYEQYF	TGTGTCGCCAGTGATCGTTGGGTGTGGTACGAGCAGTACTTC
TRBD1	few	TRBV29-1	TRBJ1-5	CSVAGTGSLSHQPQHF	TGCAGCGTTGCCGGGACAGGGTCATTATCACATCAGCCCCAGCATTTT
.	many	TRBV4-1	TRBJ2-3	CASSQVWASSTDTQYF	TGCGCCAGCAGCCAAGTATGGGCTAGCAGCACAGATACGCAGTATTTT
.	.	TRBV29-1	TRBJ2-2	CSVETGTGELFF	TGCAGCGTTGAGACGGGGACAGGGGAGCTGTTTTTT